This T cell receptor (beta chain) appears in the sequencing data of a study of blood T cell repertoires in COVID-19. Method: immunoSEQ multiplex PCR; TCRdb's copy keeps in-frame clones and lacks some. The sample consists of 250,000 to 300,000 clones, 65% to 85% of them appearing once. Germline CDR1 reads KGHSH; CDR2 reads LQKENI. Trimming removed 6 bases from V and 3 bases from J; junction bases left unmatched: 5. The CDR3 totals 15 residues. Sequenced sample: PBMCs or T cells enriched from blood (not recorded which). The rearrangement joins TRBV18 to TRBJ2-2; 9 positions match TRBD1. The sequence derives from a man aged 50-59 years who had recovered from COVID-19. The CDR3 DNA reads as TGTGCCAGCTCTTGGGACAGGGTTTACACCGGGGAGCTGTTTTTT. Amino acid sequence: CASSWDRVYTGELFF.